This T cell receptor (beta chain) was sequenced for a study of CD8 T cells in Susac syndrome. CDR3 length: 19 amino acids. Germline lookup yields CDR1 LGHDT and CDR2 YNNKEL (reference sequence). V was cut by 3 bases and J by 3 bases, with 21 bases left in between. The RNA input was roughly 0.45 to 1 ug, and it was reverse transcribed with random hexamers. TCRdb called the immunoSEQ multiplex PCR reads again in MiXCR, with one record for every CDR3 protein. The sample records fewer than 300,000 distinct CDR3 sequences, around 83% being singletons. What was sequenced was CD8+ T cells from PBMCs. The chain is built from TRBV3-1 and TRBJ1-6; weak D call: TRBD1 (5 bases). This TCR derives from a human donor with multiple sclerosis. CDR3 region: CASSQVLGLGPYYNSPLHF. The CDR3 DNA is TGTGCCAGCAGCCAGGTTCTGGGACTGGGACCCTACTATAATTCACCCCTCCACTTT.